These 15 T cell receptor beta chains came from one sample sequenced in a study of identical twins. TCRdb re-derived calls from the 5' RACE reads in MiXCR, one entry per CDR3 protein. Of roughly 500,000 distinct CDR3 sequences listed, approximately 22% were seen once; the top ten hold about 0.91%. Separately, the same data were catalogued under a study of T cells expressing NK-cell markers.

Material for sequencing was CD4+ T cells sorted from blood. The source is a woman between 18 and 29 years old in good health.

A few counts support this clonotype. The rearrangement links TRBV12-3 or TRBV12-4 to TRBJ1-1; D call uncertain. This CDR3 contains 15 residues. V lost 0 bases to trimming and J lost 1 base, with 9 bases between them. The CDR3 DNA is TGTGCCAGCAGTTTAGCGCTCCGGCCGAACACTGAAGCTTTCTTT. Protein: CASSLALRPNTEAFF.

This clonotype has a single count. This chain joins TRBV18 and TRBJ2-1; 7 bases are shared with TRBD2. Looked up from germline, CDR1 is KGHSH and CDR2 is LQKENI. This CDR3 region has 16 residues. Unmatched junction bases numbered 7, after V lost 0 bases and J lost 5 bases. This CDR3 reads CASSPPGGTIHNEQFF. The CDR3 nucleotides are TGTGCCAGCTCACCACCCGGGGGGACTATTCACAATGAGCAGTTCTTC. The variable domain in full, completed from reference TRBV18 and TRBJ2-1, reads NAGVMQNPRHLVRRRGQEARLRCSPMKGHSHVYWYRQLPEEGLKFMVYLQKENIIDESGMPKERFSAEFPKEGPSILRIQQVVRGDSAAYFCASSPPGGTIHNEQFFGPGTRLTVL.

Regarding this clonotype: One junction end does not reproduce the germline sequence, and a read error may be involved. The V call is TRBV7-7, the J call TRBJ2-5; D gene ambiguous. In germline, CDR1 is SSHAT, CDR2 FNYEAQ (reference sequence). The CDR3 is 12 residues long. CDR3 nucleotide sequence: TGTGCTAGCAGCGCCGGACCGGAGACCCAGTACTTC. This encodes CASSAGPETQYF.

The rearrangement joins TRBV29-1 to TRBJ1-4, with D possibly being TRBD1 (6 bases). V was cut by 7 bases and J by 7 bases, with 13 bases left in between. Germline CDR1 and CDR2: SQVTM and ANQGSEA. This CDR3 has 12 residues. CDR3 sequence: CSASGGSEKLFF. The CDR3 DNA sequence: TGCAGCGCCTCCGGGGGCAGTGAAAAACTGTTTTTT.

The chain combines TRBV20-1 with TRBJ1-6; D uncertain. Trimming removed 1 base from V and 0 bases from J, with 16 bases in between. The CDR3 runs to 18 residues. CDR1 and CDR2 (germline): DFQATT, SNEGSKA (reference sequence). CDR3 nucleotides: TGCAGTGCTAGAGTTCTCCTCCGGAAGAGCTCCTATAATTCACCCCTCCACTTT. Translated, it gives CSARVLLRKSSYNSPLHF.

The V gene is TRBV6-1, the J gene TRBJ2-7; 7 nucleotides match TRBD1. Germline CDR1 and CDR2: MNHNS and SASEGT. V lost 6 bases, J lost 5 bases, and 10 bases stayed unmatched. The CDR3 length is 14 residues. The CDR3 sequence is CASSPDRVKHEQYF. CDR3 coding DNA: TGTGCCAGCAGCCCCGACAGGGTAAAACACGAGCAGTACTTC.

This clonotype was counted between two and nine times. This chain connects TRBV10-3 to TRBJ2-2; D unclear. From germline, CDR1 is ENHRY and CDR2 SYGVKD. Trimming took 7 bases from V and 0 from J, leaving 18 bases between them. CDR3 length: 17 amino acids. DNA of the CDR3: TGTGCCATCACTTCTCAGGTGGCGGTCGCGAACACCGGGGAGCTGTTTTTT. Translated: CAITSQVAVANTGELFF.

This clonotype was detected ten times or more. The gene calls are TRBV5-6 and TRBJ2-1, with D hard to call. Germline assignment: CDR1 SGHDT and CDR2 YYEEEE. The CDR3 is made up of 12 amino acids. The ends were cut back, 1 base at V and 9 bases at J, with 8 bases in the middle. For the CDR3, the DNA is TGTGCCAGCAGCTTGATGAGGAGTGAGCAGTTCTTC. Its translation is CASSLMRSEQFF.

This rearrangement joins TRBV5-6 to TRBJ1-2, with a weak D call TRBD1 (6 bases). The CDR3 spans 14 residues. Germline V gene data show CDR1 as SGHDT and CDR2 as YYEEEE. Trimming pared 1 base from V and 8 bases from J, leaving 15 bases between. CDR3 DNA: TGTGCCAGCAGCTTGAGGGGGGGAGGTTACGGCTACACCTTC. Translating it yields CASSLRGGGYGYTF.

This clonotype was seen only a few times. The chain recombines TRBV20-1 with TRBJ1-5, with D perhaps TRBD1 (5 bases). Germline-derived CDR1 and CDR2 are DFQATT and SNEGSKA (reference sequence). The CDR3 contains 15 residues. Trimming removed 1 base at V and 1 base at J, with 11 bases between. CDR3 nucleotides: TGCAGTGCTAGAGCAGGGAGTGGGAGCAATCAGCCCCAGCATTTT. As protein: CSARAGSGSNQPQHF.

This clonotype was recorded a few times. This chain connects TRBV7-3 to TRBJ1-1, with unresolved D. The germline V gene has CDR1 SGHTA and CDR2 FQGTGA. Trimming cost V 0 bases and J 6 bases, with 8 bases left between them. CDR3 length equals 13 residues. The CDR3 coding sequence is TGTGCCAGCAGCTTAACGATTGGGTCTGAAGCTTTCTTT. It encodes CASSLTIGSEAFF.

This clonotype was seen only a few times. The V call is TRBV7-9, the J call TRBJ2-7; D is possibly TRBD1 (7 bases). This CDR3 has 14 amino acids. The germline gives CDR1 SEHNR, CDR2 FQNEAQ (reference sequence). V lost 5 bases to trimming and J lost 6 bases, with 17 bases between them. CDR3 in amino acids: CASSTRDSFVEQYF. The CDR3 bases are TGTGCCAGCAGCACGCGGGACAGTTTCGTCGAGCAGTACTTC.

Only a few counts were recorded for this clonotype. The chain couples TRBV20-1 to TRBJ2-3; D tentatively reads TRBD1 or TRBD2 (5 bases each). Trimming shortened V by 5 bases and J by 0 bases, and 12 bases separated the two germline ends. The CDR3 extends over 14 amino acids. Looked up from germline, CDR1 is DFQATT and CDR2 is SNEGSKA (reference sequence). The CDR3 nucleotides read TGCAGTGCTGGGGGAGTAGCTAGCACAGATACGCAGTATTTT. This sequence encodes CSAGGVASTDTQYF.

This clonotype has only a few counts. This chain links TRBV7-2 with TRBJ2-2; 9 bases map to TRBD1. Germline CDR1 is SGHTA and CDR2 is FQGNSA. V was pared by 5 bases and J by 5 bases, with 9 bases of the junction left unmatched. The CDR3 spans 16 residues. The chain's CDR3 is CASSLIPGTGTGELFF. CDR3 nucleotides: TGTGCCAGCAGCCTAATTCCCGGGACAGGGACCGGGGAGCTGTTTTTT.

This clonotype was counted a few times. The CDR3, as DNA: TGCGCCAGCAGCTTCCAGGGGAGCACAGATACGCAGTATTTT. It codes for CASSFQGSTDTQYF. The V call is TRBV5-1, the J call TRBJ2-3; a weak D match, TRBD1 (6 bases). Germline V CDR1 and CDR2: SGHRS, YFSETQ. V was trimmed by 2 bases and J by 0 bases, leaving 7 bases between them. This CDR3 has 14 residues. The full variable domain, in which reference TRBV5-1 and TRBJ2-3 provide the parts outside the CDR3, is KAGVTQTPRYLIKTRGQQVTLSCSPISGHRSVSWYQQTPGQGLQFLFEYFSETQRNKGNFPGRFSGRQFSNSRSEMNVSTLELGDSALYLCASSFQGSTDTQYFGPGTRLTVL.